This entry lists 6 T cell receptor beta chains sequenced from one sample in a study of T cell responses to AZD1222 COVID-19 vaccine. Generated by immunoSEQ multiplex PCR, the TCRdb table keeps only in-frame clones and is missing some. The repertoire holds some 140,000 clones, with around 90% as singletons. The sample was peripheral blood, taken on day 0 of AZD1222 vaccination. The receptors stem from an adult in good health.

This chain connects TRBV21-1 to TRBJ2-7; the DNA was not compared with TRBD1, the D call given in the table. TRBV21-1 is a pseudogene segment. CDR3 size: 16 residues. The CDR3 DNA sequence: TGTGCCAGCAGCAAACCTGGGGCGGTGAGAACCTACGAGCAGTACTTC. It yields the protein CASSKPGAVRTYEQYF.

The sample holds one count of this clone. This sequence joins TRBV13 and TRBJ1-3, with D unclear. Trimming cost V 5 bases and J 4 bases, with 9 bases left between them. The CDR3 contains 13 residues. The germline V gene encodes CDR1 PRHDT and CDR2 FYEKMQ (reference sequence). The CDR3 is CASSPSRGNTIYF. CDR3 sequence (DNA): TGTGCCAGCAGCCCCTCCCGGGGAAACACCATATATTTT.

The CDR3 coding sequence is TGTGCCAGCAGCCCCTCTATGACTGAAGCTTTCTTT. Amino acids: CASSPSMTEAFF. V and J are TRBV9 and TRBJ1-1; the D is unclear. The germline CDR1 and CDR2 sequences are SGDLS and YYNGEE. There are 12 residues in the CDR3. V gave up 4 bases and J gave up 5 bases, with 9 bases separating them.

This clone came up once. The chain links TRBV7-2 to TRBJ1-5; D perhaps matches TRBD1 (5 bases). V dropped 3 bases and J dropped 0 bases, with 18 bases sitting between them. Germline assignment: CDR1 SGHTA and CDR2 FQGNSA. This CDR3 region has 18 residues. The CDR3 nucleotides are TGTGCCAGCAGCTTTGGCCAGGGCGGCATTTATAGCAATCAGCCCCAGCATTTT. Protein sequence: CASSFGQGGIYSNQPQHF.

The chain joins TRBV5-1 to TRBJ2-7; 7 nucleotides align to TRBD1. V trimming: 2 bases; J trimming: 7 bases; junction bases outside the gene matches: 12. Germline assignment: CDR1 SGHRS and CDR2 YFSETQ. The CDR3 extends over 15 amino acids. The CDR3 DNA sequence: TGCGCCAGCAGCTTCACCATAGCGACAGGGACGGAGCAGTACTTC. Translated: CASSFTIATGTEQYF.

The chain uses TRBV4-1 and TRBJ2-5; D uncertain. Germline V CDR1 and CDR2: MGHRA, YSYEKL. Trimming removed 0 bases from V and 6 bases from J, with 5 bases in between. This CDR3 contains 12 residues. As DNA, the CDR3 is TGCGCCAGCAGCCAAGATGCCCAGACCCAGTACTTC. Translated: CASSQDAQTQYF.